The 25 T cell receptor beta chains in this list originate from one sample, sequenced in a study of chemoradiotherapy in HPV16-positive cancers (dated by TCRdb to between 2020 and 2023). The library was built by means of the immunoSEQ multiplex PCR assay. Entries here come from immuneACCESS through TCRdb and include only in-frame sequences with V and J called. Some clones fail to appear in such tables; in the studies checked, an unresolved V gene covers under half of the shortfall, and the cause of the remainder is unknown. The sample has roughly 5,700 clones on record, about 79% of them singletons. The top ten clonotypes cover 9% of the sample. The sequences come from tumor tissue, collected from a patient who underwent chemoradiotherapy. The receptor set was obtained from a human donor with HPV-associated anogenital cancer.

The gene calls are TRBV19 and TRBJ1-3; no clear D. V was cut by 5 bases and J by 0 bases, with 11 bases left in between. CDR1 is LNHDA and CDR2 is SQIVND in the germline V gene (reference sequence). The CDR3 is 15 residues long. The chain's CDR3 is CASSPWGNSGNTIYF. For the CDR3, the DNA is TGTGCCAGTAGTCCCTGGGGTAACTCTGGAAACACCATATATTTT.

The chain combines TRBV29-1 with TRBJ2-1; the match to TRBD1 covers 8 bases. Germline lookup yields CDR1 SQVTM and CDR2 ANQGSEA. Trimming cost V 6 bases and J 1 base; bases outside gene matches: 2. This CDR3 region has 13 residues. The CDR3 spells CSVRTGSYNEQFF. For the CDR3, the DNA is TGCAGCGTCCGGACAGGGTCCTACAATGAGCAGTTCTTC.

The chain carries TRBV4-3 and TRBJ1-2; 9 bases map to TRBD1. The V and J ends lost 4 bases and 3 bases, in that order; junction bases with no gene match: 6. The CDR3 sequence is 15 residues long. Per germline, CDR1 LGHNA and CDR2 YSLEER. Written as DNA, the CDR3 is TGCGCCAGCAGCCTCGGACAGGGGTATGACTATGGCTACACCTTC. Its translation is CASSLGQGYDYGYTF.

The V gene is TRBV4-3, the J gene TRBJ1-1; possibly TRBD1 for D (6 bases). CDR3 length equals 17 residues. Germline CDR1 LGHNA, CDR2 YSLEER. Trimming pared 1 base from V and 2 bases from J, leaving 17 bases between. The CDR3 DNA sequence: TGCGCCAGCAGCCAAGTCAGTGGGGGCCGATTTAACACTGAAGCTTTCTTT. It yields the protein CASSQVSGGRFNTEAFF.

The gene calls are TRBV7-9 and TRBJ1-1; D is undetermined. Germline CDR1 is SEHNR and CDR2 is FQNEAQ (reference sequence). V was trimmed by 2 bases and J by 0 bases, leaving 4 bases between them. This CDR3 has 13 residues. In DNA, the CDR3 is TGTGCCAGCAGCTTAATACTGAACACTGAAGCTTTCTTT. This sequence encodes CASSLILNTEAFF.

The CDR3: CASSSLGIAYNEQFF. The CDR3, as DNA: TGCGCCAGCAGCTCCCTAGGGATCGCCTACAATGAGCAGTTCTTC. The chain recombines TRBV5-1 with TRBJ2-1; D is undetermined. V dropped 3 bases and J dropped 2 bases, with 12 bases sitting between them. The CDR3 runs to 15 residues. The germline CDR1 and CDR2 sequences are SGHRS and YFSETQ.

This chain connects TRBV5-6 to TRBJ1-2; a possible D gene is TRBD1 (6 bases). V was shortened by 0 bases and J by 0 bases, with 9 bases between the two germline ends. Germline loops: CDR1 SGHDT, CDR2 YYEEEE. The CDR3 spans 15 residues. In DNA form, the CDR3 reads TGTGCCAGCAGCTTGGCCGGGGGGCCTAACTATGGCTACACCTTC. As protein: CASSLAGGPNYGYTF.

This chain links TRBV6-6 with TRBJ1-1; D not certain. In germline, CDR1 is MNHNY, CDR2 SVGAGI (reference sequence). The CDR3 is 13 amino acids. V was cut by 2 bases and J by 0 bases, with 4 bases left in between. The CDR3 here is CASSYRMNTEAFF. The CDR3 coding sequence is TGTGCCAGCAGTTACCGTATGAACACTGAAGCTTTCTTT.

This clone was seen a few times. This CDR3 reads CASSPLAGKTYEQYF. The DNA for the CDR3 is TGTGCCAGTAGTCCTTTAGCGGGGAAAACCTACGAGCAGTACTTC. The chain joins TRBV19 to TRBJ2-7, with 8 bases aligning to TRBD2. V shed 5 bases, J shed 2 bases, and the junction held 8 bases outside the gene matches. This CDR3 contains 15 residues. Germline CDR1 reads LNHDA; CDR2 reads SQIVND (reference sequence).

V and J are TRBV6-1 and TRBJ1-4; 9 nucleotides agree with TRBD1. Germline V gene lookup returns CDR1 MNHNS and CDR2 SASEGT. Trimming cost V 4 bases and J 5 bases; bases outside gene matches: 2. The CDR3 sequence is 14 residues long. Here the CDR3 DNA reads TGTGCCAGCAGTGCCGGACAGGGGAATGAAAAACTGTTTTTT. It specifies CASSAGQGNEKLFF.

V and J are TRBV7-2 and TRBJ1-2, with TRBD1 matching over 9 bases. CDR3 size: 14 residues. The V and J ends lost 4 bases and 0 bases, in that order; junction bases with no gene match: 0. Germline V gives CDR1 SGHTA, CDR2 FQGNSA. The CDR3 DNA reads as TGTGCCAGCAGCTGGGACAGGGCTAACTATGGCTACACCTTC. Translating gives CASSWDRANYGYTF.

This clone is a singleton in its sample. The chain uses TRBV7-9 and TRBJ1-5; D not certain. Per the germline V gene, CDR1 is SEHNR and CDR2 is FQNEAQ (reference sequence). This CDR3 comprises 15 residues. The V gene lost 6 bases and the J gene lost 0 bases, with 12 bases spanning the gap. CDR3 nucleotides: TGTGCCAGCAGTACCTCGGGGAGTAGCAATCAGCCCCAGCATTTT. Its protein product is CASSTSGSSNQPQHF.

The V gene is TRBV5-6, the J gene TRBJ2-7, with TRBD1 identical over 8 bases. From germline, CDR1 is SGHDT and CDR2 YYEEEE. V lost 0 bases, J lost 5 bases, and 4 bases stayed unmatched. The length of the CDR3 is 14 residues. Here the CDR3 reads CASSLADRAHEQYF. The CDR3 bases are TGTGCCAGCAGCTTGGCGGACAGGGCCCACGAGCAGTACTTC.

The chain joins TRBV30 to TRBJ2-5; 10 bases agree with TRBD2. The V gene end was trimmed by 3 bases and the J gene end by 1 base; junction bases not matched to a gene: 8. CDR3 length: 16 residues. Germline V gives CDR1 GTSNPN, CDR2 SVGIG (reference sequence). The CDR3 reads CAWSEPGTSAQETQYF. CDR3 nucleotides: TGTGCCTGGAGCGAGCCGGGGACTAGCGCCCAAGAGACCCAGTACTTC.

V usage is TRBV7-9 and J usage is TRBJ2-7; 11 bases fit TRBD1. This CDR3 region has 17 residues. V lost 5 bases and J lost 7; bases outside the gene matches: 16. Germline V CDR1 and CDR2: SEHNR, FQNEAQ (reference sequence). CDR3 bases: TGTGCCAGCAGCCCTTTTGGGACCGGGACAGGGGGGAAAGAGCAGTACTTC. Amino acids: CASSPFGTGTGGKEQYF.

The chain links TRBV5-1 to TRBJ1-1; D not resolved. CDR3 length: 17 residues. CDR1 is SGHRS and CDR2 is YFSETQ in the germline V gene. Trimming took off 6 bases at V and 5 bases at J, with 26 bases between the two ends. The CDR3 DNA sequence: TGCGCCAGCACCCTGCCCCTTAACGGGCCTCGGAAGACTGAAGCTTTCTTT. Amino acid sequence: CASTLPLNGPRKTEAFF.

This clone has only one observation. This chain links TRBV7-9 with TRBJ2-5; TRBD1 matches at 9 bases. Trimming at V came to 1 base and at J to 2 bases, leaving 5 bases not matched to a gene. The CDR3 spans 16 residues. Germline lookup yields CDR1 SEHNR and CDR2 FQNEAQ (reference sequence). The CDR3 DNA is TGTGCCAGCAGCTTAGATGACAGGGGGGTACAAGAGACCCAGTACTTC. It translates to CASSLDDRGVQETQYF.

The CDR3 DNA follows: TGTGCCAGCAGTTTAGGGGCTGGAAACACCATATATTTT. This translates into CASSLGAGNTIYF. The chain links TRBV6-6 to TRBJ1-3; a weak D match, TRBD1 (5 bases). The CDR3 is made up of 13 amino acids. In germline, CDR1 is MNHNY, CDR2 SVGAGI (reference sequence). V gave up 4 bases and J gave up 2 bases, with 6 bases separating them.

The CDR3 coding sequence is TGTGCCAGCAGCAAAGGGCAGGGGGCCTCCTACGAGCAGTACTTC. Amino acids: CASSKGQGASYEQYF. The rearrangement joins TRBV21-1 to TRBJ2-7; TRBD1, the table's D call, lacks a check against the DNA. TRBV21-1 is a known pseudogene. This CDR3 spans 15 amino acids.

CDR3 sequence reads: CASSPLDTGNTIYF. The CDR3 bases are TGTGCCAGCTCACCGTTGGACACCGGAAACACCATATATTTT. The V gene is TRBV18, the J gene TRBJ1-3; D possibly corresponds to TRBD1 (5 bases). The CDR3 has 14 residues. Germline V gives CDR1 KGHSH, CDR2 LQKENI. Trimming removed 3 bases at V and 4 bases at J, with 10 bases between. Complete variable domain (other parts from reference TRBV18 and TRBJ1-3): NAGVMQNPRHLVRRRGQEARLRCSPMKGHSHVYWYRQLPEEGLKFMVYLQKENIIDESGMPKERFSAEFPKEGPSILRIQQVVRGDSAAYFCASSPLDTGNTIYFGEGSWLTVV.

This chain connects TRBV5-1 to TRBJ1-1; tentatively, D is TRBD1 (5 bases). The V end was cut by 0 bases, the J end by 0 bases, with 15 bases between. The length of the CDR3 is 17 residues. Germline values: CDR1 SGHRS, CDR2 YFSETQ. In nucleotides, the CDR3 is TGCGCCAGCAGCTTGGCCGGGGCAGGGCTAATGAACACTGAAGCTTTCTTT. It codes for CASSLAGAGLMNTEAFF.

The chain has TRBV9 and TRBJ1-3; 8 positions agree with TRBD1. This CDR3 is 15 amino acids long. With 7 bases clipped from V and 2 bases from J, the junction kept 8 bases outside the gene matches. Germline lookup yields CDR1 SGDLS and CDR2 YYNGEE. The CDR3 bases are TGTGCCAGCGATGACAGGGGATTCACTGGAAACACCATATATTTT. It codes for CASDDRGFTGNTIYF.

This clone came up a few times. The chain is built from TRBV2 and TRBJ1-5; D is unclear. Germline V gene sequence: CDR1 SNHLY, CDR2 FYNNEI. Deletions cut 1 base from V and 6 bases from J, with 13 bases between. The CDR3 sequence is 15 residues long. The CDR3 DNA is TGTGCCAGCAGTGAAGGTCCCTCCGGGCTTCAGCCCCAGCATTTT. As protein: CASSEGPSGLQPQHF.

This chain connects TRBV9 to TRBJ2-7; tentatively, D is TRBD1 (6 bases). Trimming removed 4 bases from V and 0 bases from J, with 11 bases in between. The germline V gene encodes CDR1 SGDLS and CDR2 YYNGEE. This CDR3 comprises 14 residues. This chain's CDR3 is CASSPRTDSYEQYF. CDR3 DNA sequence: TGTGCCAGCAGCCCCCGGACAGACTCCTACGAGCAGTACTTC.

V is TRBV28 and J is TRBJ1-5, with TRBD1 as a possible D gene (5 bases). Trimming shortened V by 5 bases and J by 11 bases, and 13 bases separated the two germline ends. This CDR3 spans 12 amino acids. Germline V CDR1 and CDR2: MDHEN, SYDVKM. CDR3 amino acids: CASSGHPRAQHF. As DNA, the CDR3 is TGTGCCAGCAGTGGACACCCTCGGGCCCAGCATTTT.